This T cell receptor beta chain emerged from a study of response to subunit inactivated influenza vaccine. Each CDR3 protein is one row after TCRdb ran MiXCR on the RT-PCR reads. The sample records under 800,000 distinct CDR3 sequences, about 15% being singletons. A word on this clonotype: Its specificity is not known.

Study-wide results and caveats: That few new T cells are recruited by each seasonal influenza vaccination was the authors' suggestion.

Specimen: PBMCs from blood, collected 14 days before vaccination. This TCR came from a man aged 50-60 years who received an inactivated influenza vaccine.

CDR3 sequence reads: CASSQVTTDTQYF. DNA of the CDR3: TGTGCCAGCAGCCAAGTGACAACAGATACGCAGTATTTT. This chain uses TRBV9 with TRBJ2-3; D uncertain. CDR3 length: 13 residues. The V end was cut by 4 bases, the J end by 3 bases, with 9 bases between. The germline gives CDR1 SGDLS, CDR2 YYNGEE.